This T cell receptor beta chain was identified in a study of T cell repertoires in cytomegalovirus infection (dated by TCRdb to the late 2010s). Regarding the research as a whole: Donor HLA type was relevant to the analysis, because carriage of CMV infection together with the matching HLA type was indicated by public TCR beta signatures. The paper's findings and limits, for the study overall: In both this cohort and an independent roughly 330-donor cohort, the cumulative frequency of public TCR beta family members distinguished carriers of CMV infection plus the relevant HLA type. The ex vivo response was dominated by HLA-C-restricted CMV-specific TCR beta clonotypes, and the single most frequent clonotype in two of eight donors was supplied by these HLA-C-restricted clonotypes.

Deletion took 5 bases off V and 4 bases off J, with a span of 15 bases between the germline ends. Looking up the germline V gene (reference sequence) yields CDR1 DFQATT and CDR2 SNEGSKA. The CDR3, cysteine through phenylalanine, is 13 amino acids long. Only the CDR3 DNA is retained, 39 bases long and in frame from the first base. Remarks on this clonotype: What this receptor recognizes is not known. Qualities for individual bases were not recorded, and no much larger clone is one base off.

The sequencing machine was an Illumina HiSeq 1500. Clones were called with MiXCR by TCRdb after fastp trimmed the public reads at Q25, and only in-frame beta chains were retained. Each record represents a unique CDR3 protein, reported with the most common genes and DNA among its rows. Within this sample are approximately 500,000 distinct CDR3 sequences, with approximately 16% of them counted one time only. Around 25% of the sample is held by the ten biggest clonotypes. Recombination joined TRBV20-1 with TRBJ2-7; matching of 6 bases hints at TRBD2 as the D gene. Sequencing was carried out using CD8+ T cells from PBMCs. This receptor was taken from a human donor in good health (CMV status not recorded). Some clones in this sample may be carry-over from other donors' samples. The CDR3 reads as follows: CSAPSTGTYEQYF. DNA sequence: TGCAGTGCTCCAAGCACCGGGACTTACGAGCAGTACTTC.